This TCR beta chain came from a study of post-analysis software for immune sequencing data. The CDR3 is 12 amino acids. The V end was cut by 6 bases, the J end by 7 bases, with 10 bases between. CDR1 MDHEN and CDR2 SYDVKM come from the germline V gene. General study findings and limits: Five or six TRBV segments, TRBV5-6, TRBV5-1 and TRBV20-1 among them, were found more frequent in patients than controls. Significantly lower normalized Chao1 diversity was found in patients with multiple sclerosis relative to controls.

With respect to this clonotype: The antigen is not known.

Sequencing libraries made from TCR beta cDNA carried unique molecular identifiers. TCRdb itself ran the PCR reads through MiXCR, one entry per CDR3 protein. This table has 650,000 to 850,000 distinct CDR3 sequences, 35% to 55% appearing once. The source material was blood. The TCR was taken from a girl aged 10 to 17 with multiple sclerosis. J is TRBJ1-5 and V is TRBV28, with D unclear. In DNA form, the CDR3 reads TGTGCCAGCAGCTCAACCTGGCAGCCCCAGCATTTT. Translation gives CASSSTWQPQHF.